These T cell receptor beta chains were read from a single sample in a study of siplizumab effects on memory and regulatory T cells. The table came from immunoSEQ multiplex PCR; TCRdb's copy has only in-frame clones and leaves some out. Counted here are tens of thousands of clones, approximately 93% occurring once; the ten biggest clones make up over 5.5%. The sequenced sample consisted of CD8+ T cells sorted from blood. These receptors all stem from a human donor in good health. The CDR3 runs from the conserved cysteine through the conserved F or W. The D gene is left open where the match is weak. Size values are once, few and many counts, or a class for expanded clones, and some rows have none.

NA	TRBJ2-3	NA	TRBV5-5	TGTGCCAGCAGCTTGGAAGGACAGTCCGACACAGATACGCAGTATTTT	CASSLEGQSDTDTQYF
NA	TRBJ2-7	once	TRBV27	TGTGCCAGCAGTTCCAGGGGGGGCTCCTACGAGCAGTACTTC	CASSSRGGSYEQYF
TRBD1	TRBJ1-5	NA	TRBV6-5	TGTGCCAGCAGCCCCCGGGACAGCGTTGGGCCCCAGCATTTT	CASSPRDSVGPQHF
TRBD1	TRBJ2-1	NA	TRBV30	TGTGCCTGCCGGGACAGGGAGTACAATGAGCAGTTCTTC	CACRDREYNEQFF
NA	TRBJ2-5	NA	TRBV27	TGTGCCAGCAGTTTAAATCGGTACCAAGAGACCCAGTACTTC	CASSLNRYQETQYF
NA	TRBJ1-5	NA	TRBV2	TGTGCCAGCCGGGGAGAGGGGTACCAGCCCCAGCATTTT	CASRGEGYQPQHF
NA	TRBJ1-5	NA	TRBV4-3	TGCGCCAGCAGCCAAGGGACCGGGAGCAATCAGCCCCAGCATTTT	CASSQGTGSNQPQHF
NA	TRBJ1-2	NA	TRBV29-1	TGCAGCGTTGAATCGGACGGCAGGGGTGGCTACACCTTC	CSVESDGRGGYTF
NA	TRBJ2-7	once	TRBV27	TGTGCCAGCAGTTTAACACCTGATCCTCCCTACGAGCAGTACTTC	CASSLTPDPPYEQYF
NA	TRBJ1-1	many	TRBV13	TGTGCCAGCAGCACAAGAGGCGGGAACACTGAAGCTTTCTTT	CASSTRGGNTEAFF
TRBD1	TRBJ1-5	NA	TRBV19	TGTGCCAGTAGGGTAAGACAGGGTCCCGAGTGGGGGAATCAGCCCCAGCATTTT	CASRVRQGPEWGNQPQHF
NA	TRBJ2-3	NA	TRBV4-1	TGCGCCAGCAGCCCCTCCGGGGGTGGCACAGATACGCAGTATTTT	CASSPSGGGTDTQYF
NA	TRBJ2-7	NA	TRBV13	TGTGCCAGCAGCTTACCGGGGGAAAAGTTTAACGAGCAGTACTTC	CASSLPGEKFNEQYF
NA	TRBJ2-7	NA	TRBV6-5	TGTGCCAGCAGTTACTCGAGCGAAAGGGGCTCCTACGAGCAGTACTTC	CASSYSSERGSYEQYF
TRBD1	TRBJ2-7	NA	TRBV19	TGTGCCAGTAATATAGGGACAGGGAACGAGCAGTACTTC	CASNIGTGNEQYF
TRBD2	TRBJ2-7	NA	TRBV4-2	TGTGCCAGCAGCCAAGTAACTAGCGGTAGCTCCTACGAGCAGTACTTC	CASSQVTSGSSYEQYF
TRBD1	TRBJ1-6	NA	TRBV7-9	TGTGCCAGCAGCTTAAAACGAGGGGGCCTTCCCGATTCACCCCTCCACTTT	CASSLKRGGLPDSPLHF
TRBD1	TRBJ2-1	once	TRBV7-9	TGTGCCAGCAGCATAGCGACAGGGGGCAATGAGCAGTTCTTC	CASSIATGGNEQFF
NA	TRBJ2-1	NA	TRBV7-3	TGTGCCAGCAGCTTCTCCGGCAGTGGGGATGAGCAGTTCTTC	CASSFSGSGDEQFF
TRBD1	TRBJ2-7	NA	TRBV29-1	TGCAGCGTTGGGGGGACAGGCCACCCCTACGAGCAGTACTTC	CSVGGTGHPYEQYF
NA	TRBJ1-4	NA	TRBV19	TGTGCCACCCAGCCGGGGTATAATGAAAAACTGTTTTTT	CATQPGYNEKLFF
TRBD2	TRBJ2-2	NA	TRBV5-1	TGCGCCAGCAGGGGACTAGCGGGAGACTCTGGCACCGGGGAGCTGTTTTTT	CASRGLAGDSGTGELFF
NA	TRBJ2-5	NA	TRBV27	TGTGCCAGCAGGGTCCCCTCGGGGACCCAGTACTTC	CASRVPSGTQYF
TRBD2	TRBJ2-1	NA	TRBV27	TGTGCCAGCAGTTGGACTAGCGGGACGGATGAGCAGTTCTTC	CASSWTSGTDEQFF
NA	TRBJ2-2	NA	TRBV27	TGTGCCAGCAGGGTATCGACAACGAACACCGGGGAGCTGTTTTTT	CASRVSTTNTGELFF